The entry below gives a single TCR beta chain sequence along with its context. Its antigen is still unknown. One base away there is no much larger clone; base qualities are not given. This sample was taken from a study of OX40 agonist ivuxolimab in advanced cancers. Context from the whole study: Ivuxolimab was an agonistic, fully human IgG2 monoclonal antibody directed against OX40 (CD134), a costimulatory receptor. Intravenous ivuxolimab was administered to patients every 2 weeks at six dose levels: 0.01, 0.1, 0.3, 1.5, 3 and 10 mg/kg. Of the roughly 50 dose-escalation patients, hepatocellular carcinoma was present in about 19, melanoma in around 15, renal cell carcinoma in 9 and head and neck cancer in 9. A male proportion of around 80% and a mean age of roughly 55 years, ranging from roughly 23 to 90, were recorded for the dose-escalation cohort. Patients were allowed to have had prior anti-PD-1, anti-PD-L1 or anti-CTLA-4 therapy, and approximately 40% of the dose-escalation patients had been treated with checkpoint inhibitors. Partial responses occurred in three dose-escalation patients, of whom one had hepatocellular carcinoma and two had cutaneous melanoma. Peripheral TCRbeta sequencing aimed to test whether ivuxolimab altered TCR sequence diversity and caused clonal T-cell expansion. The monotherapy dose-escalation portion (N of about 50 patients) of the phase I ivuxolimab trial is reported in the paper. Beyond this particular receptor, the publication reports: The antigen specificity of the clonally expanded peripheral T cells was not determined. In partial responders in the 0.1-3.0 mg/kg groups, normalized peripheral clonal expansion was found to be among the lowest, especially among CD8+ T cells. At doses from 0.1 to 3.0 mg/kg, clonal expansion was seen in both CD4+ and CD8+ blood T cells between baseline and week 6. Low levels of normalized T-cell clonal expansion were also shown by some nonresponding patients. After ivuxolimab, more expanded clones were found on average in CD8+ T cells than in CD4+ T cells.

Per the germline V gene, SGHRS is the CDR1 and YFSETQ is the CDR2. Deletion took 9 bases off V and 8 bases off J, with a span of 26 bases between the germline ends. Counted from cysteine to phenylalanine, this CDR3 has 15 amino acids. Only the CDR3 region is kept as DNA, spanning 45 bases read in frame from base 1. Genomic DNA was extracted from sorted cells for sequencing of the TCRbeta CDR3 region. The immunoSEQ Assay was used to sequence the TCRbeta CDR3 regions. Imported from immuneACCESS, the table was reduced by TCRdb to in-frame sequences with V and J called. These copies leave out some clones; in studies compared against another copy, an unresolved V gene accounts for under half, and the cause of the remainder is not known. For this sample there are more than 15,000 clones; about three quarters appear just once. The ten largest make up over 25% of the sample. Patients with a history of autoimmune disease or receiving systemic immunosuppression were excluded from the trial. Peripheral blood for TCR sequencing was collected from all dose cohorts at baseline, on cycle 4 day 1, and on cycle 7 day 1. Samples came from an open-label, multicenter, first-in-human phase I dose-escalation trial of ivuxolimab. Adults with locally advanced or metastatic melanoma, renal cell, hepatocellular, or head and neck squamous cell carcinoma were enrolled in the trial. CD4+ and CD8+ T cells were sorted separately from peripheral blood before TCR sequencing.

Recombination linked TRBV5-1 to TRBJ1-2; the D gene is perhaps TRBD1, on 6 matching bases. This clonotype was obtained from an adult with an advanced solid tumor such as melanoma, head and neck, liver or kidney cancer. Here the sequenced sample was CD4+ or CD8+ T cells sorted from blood, taken in a trial of the OX40 agonist ivuxolimab. The CDR3 corresponds to CATTQGTDRSKGYTF. In nucleotides, the sequence is TGCGCCACCACCCAGGGGACCGATCGATCTAAGGGCTACACCTTC.